This T cell receptor beta chain stems from a study of identical twins. One entry per CDR3 protein results from TCRdb running MiXCR on the 5' RACE reads. The table lists approximately 700,000 distinct CDR3 sequences, roughly 6.2% of them singletons. This clonotype has a count of ten or more. The target antigen is unknown. The CDR3 is made up of 14 amino acids. The germline V gene has CDR1 SGHRS and CDR2 YFSETQ. V lost 4 bases and J lost 1, with 10 bases in between. Study-level findings and limits: Twin pairs' shared out-of-frame alpha sequences were enriched in low generation probability.

The chain uses TRBV5-1 and TRBJ2-3; D may be TRBD2 (6 bases). The sequenced sample consisted of naive T cells sorted from blood. This receptor was taken from a man between 18 and 35 years old in good health. CDR3 protein: CASSGGLRTDTQYF. CDR3 sequence (DNA): TGCGCCAGCAGCGGGGGACTCCGCACAGATACGCAGTATTTT.